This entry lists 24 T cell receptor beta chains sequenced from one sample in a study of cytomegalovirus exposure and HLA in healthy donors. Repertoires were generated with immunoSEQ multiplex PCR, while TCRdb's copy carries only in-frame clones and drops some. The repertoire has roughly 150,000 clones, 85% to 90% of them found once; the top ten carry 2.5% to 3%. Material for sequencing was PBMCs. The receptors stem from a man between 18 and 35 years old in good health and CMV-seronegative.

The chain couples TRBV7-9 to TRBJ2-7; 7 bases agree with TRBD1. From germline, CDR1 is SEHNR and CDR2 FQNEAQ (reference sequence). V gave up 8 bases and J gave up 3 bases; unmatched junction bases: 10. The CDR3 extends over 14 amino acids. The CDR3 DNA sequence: TGTGCCAGCTCCCTACCCCGGGACAGCTACGAGCAGTACTTC. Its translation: CASSLPRDSYEQYF.

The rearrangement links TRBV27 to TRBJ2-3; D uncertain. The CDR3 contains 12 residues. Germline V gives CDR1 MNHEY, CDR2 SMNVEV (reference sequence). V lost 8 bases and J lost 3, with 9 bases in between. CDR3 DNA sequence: TGTGCCAGCCGTCTAGGTACAGATACGCAGTATTTT. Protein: CASRLGTDTQYF.

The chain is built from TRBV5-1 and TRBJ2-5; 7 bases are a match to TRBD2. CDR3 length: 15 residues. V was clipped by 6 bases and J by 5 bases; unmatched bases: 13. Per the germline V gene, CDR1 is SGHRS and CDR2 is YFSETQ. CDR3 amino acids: CASNPGLPEGETQYF. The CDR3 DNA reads TGCGCCAGCAACCCGGGACTACCAGAGGGGGAGACCCAGTACTTC. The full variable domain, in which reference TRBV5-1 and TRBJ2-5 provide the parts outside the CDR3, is KAGVTQTPRYLIKTRGQQVTLSCSPISGHRSVSWYQQTPGQGLQFLFEYFSETQRNKGNFPGRFSGRQFSNSRSEMNVSTLELGDSALYLCASNPGLPEGETQYFGPGTRLLVL.

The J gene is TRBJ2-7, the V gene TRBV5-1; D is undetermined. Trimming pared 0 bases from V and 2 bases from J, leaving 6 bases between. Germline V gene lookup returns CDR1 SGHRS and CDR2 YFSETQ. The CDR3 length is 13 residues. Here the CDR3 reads CASSLDSAYEQYF. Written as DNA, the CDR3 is TGCGCCAGCAGCTTGGACTCGGCCTACGAGCAGTACTTC.

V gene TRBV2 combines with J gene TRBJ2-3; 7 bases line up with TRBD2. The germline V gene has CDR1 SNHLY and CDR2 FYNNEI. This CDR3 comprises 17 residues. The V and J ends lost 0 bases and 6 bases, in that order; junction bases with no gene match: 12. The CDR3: CASSEALGGLLRDTQYF. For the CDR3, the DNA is TGTGCCAGCAGTGAAGCGCTTGGGGGACTACTTAGGGATACGCAGTATTTT.

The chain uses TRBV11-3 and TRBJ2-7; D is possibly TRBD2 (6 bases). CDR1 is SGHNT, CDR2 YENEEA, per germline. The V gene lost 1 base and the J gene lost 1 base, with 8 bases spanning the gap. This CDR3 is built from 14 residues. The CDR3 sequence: CASSLAGSSYEQYF. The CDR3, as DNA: TGTGCCAGCAGCTTAGCCGGGAGTTCCTACGAGCAGTACTTC.

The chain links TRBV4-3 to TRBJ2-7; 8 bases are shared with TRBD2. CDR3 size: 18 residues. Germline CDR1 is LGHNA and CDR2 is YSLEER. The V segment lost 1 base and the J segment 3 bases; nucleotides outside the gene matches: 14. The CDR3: CASSQAPGASGSFYEQYF. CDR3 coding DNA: TGCGCCAGCAGCCAAGCCCCTGGGGCCAGCGGGAGTTTCTACGAGCAGTACTTC.

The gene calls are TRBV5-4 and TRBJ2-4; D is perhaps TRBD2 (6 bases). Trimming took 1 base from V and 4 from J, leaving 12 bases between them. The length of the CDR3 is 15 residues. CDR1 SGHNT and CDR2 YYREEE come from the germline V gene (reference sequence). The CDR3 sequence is CASSLPGVGKNIQYF. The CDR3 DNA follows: TGTGCCAGCAGCTTGCCGGGAGTGGGGAAAAACATTCAGTACTTC.

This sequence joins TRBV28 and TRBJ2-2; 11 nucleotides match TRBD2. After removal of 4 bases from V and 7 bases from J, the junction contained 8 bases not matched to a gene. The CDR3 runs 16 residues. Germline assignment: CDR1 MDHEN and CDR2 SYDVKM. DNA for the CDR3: TGTGCCAGCAGTTCCCTAGCGGGGGGCTTGATCGGGGAGCTGTTTTTT. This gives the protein CASSSLAGGLIGELFF.

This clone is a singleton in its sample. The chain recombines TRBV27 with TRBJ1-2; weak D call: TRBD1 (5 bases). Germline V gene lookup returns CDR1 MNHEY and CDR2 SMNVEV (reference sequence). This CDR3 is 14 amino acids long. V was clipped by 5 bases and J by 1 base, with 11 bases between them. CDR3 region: CASSRRQGNYGYTF. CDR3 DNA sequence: TGTGCCAGCAGTAGACGGCAGGGTAACTATGGCTACACCTTC.

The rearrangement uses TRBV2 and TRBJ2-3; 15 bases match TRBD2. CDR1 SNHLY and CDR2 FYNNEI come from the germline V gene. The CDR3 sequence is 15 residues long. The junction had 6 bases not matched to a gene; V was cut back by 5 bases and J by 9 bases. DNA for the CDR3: TGTGCCAGCAGTCTCACCGGGACTAGCGGGGGGACGCAGTATTTT. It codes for CASSLTGTSGGTQYF.

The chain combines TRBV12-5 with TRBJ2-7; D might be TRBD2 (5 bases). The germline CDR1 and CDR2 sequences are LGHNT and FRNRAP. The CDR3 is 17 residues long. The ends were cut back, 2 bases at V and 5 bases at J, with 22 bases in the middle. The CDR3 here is CASGLSYPPSGSDEQYV. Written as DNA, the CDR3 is TGTGCTAGTGGTTTGTCCTACCCACCAAGTGGTAGCGACGAGCAGTACGTC.

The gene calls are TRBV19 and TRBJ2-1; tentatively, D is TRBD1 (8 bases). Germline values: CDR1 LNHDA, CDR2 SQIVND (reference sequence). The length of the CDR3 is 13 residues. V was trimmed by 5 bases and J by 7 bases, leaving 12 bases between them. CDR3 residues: CASSDRGGNEQFF. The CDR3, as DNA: TGTGCCAGTAGTGACAGGGGAGGGAATGAGCAGTTCTTC.

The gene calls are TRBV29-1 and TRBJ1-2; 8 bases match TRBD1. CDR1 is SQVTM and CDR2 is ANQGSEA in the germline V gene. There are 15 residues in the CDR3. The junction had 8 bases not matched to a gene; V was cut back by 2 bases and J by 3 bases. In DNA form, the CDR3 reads TGCAGCGTTGAAACCACGGACAGGGTGTACTATGGCTACACCTTC. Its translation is CSVETTDRVYYGYTF.

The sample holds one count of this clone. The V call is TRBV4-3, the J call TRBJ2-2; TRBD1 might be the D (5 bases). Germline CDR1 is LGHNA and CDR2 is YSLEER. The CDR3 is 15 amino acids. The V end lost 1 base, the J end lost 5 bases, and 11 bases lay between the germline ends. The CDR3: CASSQGGSWTGELFF. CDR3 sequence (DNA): TGCGCCAGCAGCCAAGGGGGCTCGTGGACCGGGGAGCTGTTTTTT.

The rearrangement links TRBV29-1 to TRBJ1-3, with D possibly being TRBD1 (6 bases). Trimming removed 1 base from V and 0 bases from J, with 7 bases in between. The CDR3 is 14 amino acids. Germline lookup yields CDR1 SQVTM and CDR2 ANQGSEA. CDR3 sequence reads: CSVEGQDSGNTIYF. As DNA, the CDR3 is TGCAGCGTTGAAGGACAGGACTCTGGAAACACCATATATTTT.

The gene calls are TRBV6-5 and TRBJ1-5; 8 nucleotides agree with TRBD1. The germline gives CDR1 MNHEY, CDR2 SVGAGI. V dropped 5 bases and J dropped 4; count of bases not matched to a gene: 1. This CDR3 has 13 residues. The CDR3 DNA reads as TGTGCCAGCAGTCAGGGGGCAAATCAGCCCCAGCATTTT. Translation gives CASSQGANQPQHF.

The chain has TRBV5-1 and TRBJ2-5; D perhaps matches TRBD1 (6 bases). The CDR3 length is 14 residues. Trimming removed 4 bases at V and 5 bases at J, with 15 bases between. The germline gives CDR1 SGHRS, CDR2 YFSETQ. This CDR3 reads CASSIGQPRETQYF. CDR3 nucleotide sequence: TGCGCCAGCAGCATAGGACAGCCTCGGGAGACCCAGTACTTC. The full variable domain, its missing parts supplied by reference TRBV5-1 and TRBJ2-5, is KAGVTQTPRYLIKTRGQQVTLSCSPISGHRSVSWYQQTPGQGLQFLFEYFSETQRNKGNFPGRFSGRQFSNSRSEMNVSTLELGDSALYLCASSIGQPRETQYFGPGTRLLVL.

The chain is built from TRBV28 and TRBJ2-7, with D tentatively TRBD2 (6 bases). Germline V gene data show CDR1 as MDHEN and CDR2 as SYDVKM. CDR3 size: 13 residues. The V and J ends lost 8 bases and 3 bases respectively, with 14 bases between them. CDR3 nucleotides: TGTGCCAGCGTCGACGGGACTGGCTACGAGCAGTACTTC. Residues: CASVDGTGYEQYF.

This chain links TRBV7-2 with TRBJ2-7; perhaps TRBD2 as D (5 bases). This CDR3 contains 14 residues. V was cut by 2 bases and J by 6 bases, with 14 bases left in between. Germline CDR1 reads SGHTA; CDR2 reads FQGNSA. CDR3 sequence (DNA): TGTGCCAGCAGCTTATTGGGCAACCGGGGCGAGCAGTACTTC. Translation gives CASSLLGNRGEQYF.

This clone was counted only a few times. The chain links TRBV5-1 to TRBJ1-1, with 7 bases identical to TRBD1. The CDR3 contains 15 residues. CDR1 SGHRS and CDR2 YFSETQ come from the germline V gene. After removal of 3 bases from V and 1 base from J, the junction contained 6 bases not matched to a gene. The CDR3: CASSSRQGQNTEAFF. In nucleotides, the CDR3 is TGCGCCAGCAGCTCGAGACAGGGACAGAACACTGAAGCTTTCTTT. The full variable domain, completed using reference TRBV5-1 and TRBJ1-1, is KAGVTQTPRYLIKTRGQQVTLSCSPISGHRSVSWYQQTPGQGLQFLFEYFSETQRNKGNFPGRFSGRQFSNSRSEMNVSTLELGDSALYLCASSSRQGQNTEAFFGQGTRLTVV.

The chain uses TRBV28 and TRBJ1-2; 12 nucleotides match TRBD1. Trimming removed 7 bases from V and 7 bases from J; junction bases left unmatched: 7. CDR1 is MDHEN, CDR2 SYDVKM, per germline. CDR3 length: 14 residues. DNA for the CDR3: TGTGCCAGCATTAGGGACAGGGGGCTACTTGGCTACACCTTC. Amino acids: CASIRDRGLLGYTF.

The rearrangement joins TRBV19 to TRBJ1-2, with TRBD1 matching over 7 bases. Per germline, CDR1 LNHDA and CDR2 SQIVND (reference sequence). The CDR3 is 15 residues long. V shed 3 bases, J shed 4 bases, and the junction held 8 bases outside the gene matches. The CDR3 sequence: CASSIVAGGSYGYTF. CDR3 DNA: TGTGCCAGTAGTATTGTGGCAGGGGGAAGCTATGGCTACACCTTC.

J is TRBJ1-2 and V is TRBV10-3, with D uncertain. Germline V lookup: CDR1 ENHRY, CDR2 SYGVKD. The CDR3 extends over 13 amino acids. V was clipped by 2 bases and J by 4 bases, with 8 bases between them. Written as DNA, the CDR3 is TGTGCCATCAGTGAGACAGATCCCTATGGCTACACCTTC. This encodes CAISETDPYGYTF.